Listed below are T cell receptor beta chains from one sample, sequenced in a study of CD4 T cells in relation to SARS-CoV-2 and coronaviruses. Antigen specificity for these receptors is unknown. Data came from immunoSEQ multiplex PCR; TCRdb stores just in-frame clones and leaves some out. Here the sample spans 26,000 or so clones, 77% being singletons. Sequences were obtained from CD4+ T cells from PBMCs, cultured in vitro. Receptors originate from a human donor in good health. Both conserved end residues are trimmed from each CDR3. Each record gives: V gene, CDR3 length, J gene, CDR3 protein.

TRBV2	10	TRBJ2-7	ASSSAGLEQY
TRBV7-2	13	TRBJ2-1	ASSLVRGSYNEQF
TRBV2	10	TRBJ1-5	ASSGTGEFEH
TRBV10-3	12	TRBJ1-2	AIRSTGVNYGYT
TRBV7-2	13	TRBJ1-2	ASRPMDRGYYGYT
TRBV18	14	TRBJ2-3	ASSPRVLEISDTQY
TRBV5-4	11	TRBJ1-2	ASSLASDYGYT
TRBV3-1/TRBV3-2	12	TRBJ2-5	ASSQVNRFETQY
TRBV3-1/TRBV3-2	14	TRBJ2-2	ASSLPQGTNTGELF
TRBV12-5	13	TRBJ2-2	ASGLVARADGELF
TRBV6-2/TRBV6-3	12	TRBJ1-2	ASSGQGANYGYT
TRBV19	12	TRBJ1-2	ASTAGQEFYGYT
TRBV19	11	TRBJ2-7	ASSLDGKYEQY
TRBV3-1/TRBV3-2	13	TRBJ1-6	ASRSDRRQNSPLH
TRBV19	13	TRBJ2-2	ASSPDRANTGELF
TRBV19	12	TRBJ1-3	ASKQGATGNTIY